The sequence of this TCR beta chain was determined in a study of blood T cells in healthy people across ages. A second roughly 6 to 12 cycle PCR used barcoded and J-beta primers. Every cDNA was tagged by a template-switch adaptor with 12 random nucleotides. TCRdb re-called the 5' RACE reads through MiXCR, storing one row per CDR3 protein. Seen here are 700,000 to 850,000 distinct CDR3 sequences, roughly 34% observed once, and the top ten hold over 10%. This clonotype has more than one count but fewer than ten. There were at least 5 micrograms of total RNA extracted from every sample. The sequence derives from a man aged 18 to 30 in good health. What was sequenced was blood.

As DNA, the CDR3 is TGTGCCAGCAGGCTAGTAGCGGGCTCCTACAATGAGCAGTTCTTC. As protein: CASRLVAGSYNEQFF. The V call is TRBV6-2 or TRBV6-3, the J call TRBJ2-1; TRBD2 matches at 7 bases. From germline, CDR1 is MNHEY and CDR2 SVGEGT. With 6 bases clipped from V and 0 bases from J, the junction kept 5 bases outside the gene matches. This CDR3 comprises 15 residues.